The next 18 T cell receptor beta chains were all read from a single sample in a study of cytomegalovirus exposure and HLA in healthy donors. PCR involved 60 Vbeta and 13 Jbeta primers. TCRdb's copy holds only in-frame clones and misses some; the assay was immunoSEQ multiplex PCR. The sample has some 120,000 clones, more than 80% seen once; the top ten hold 6.7%. Sequencing was carried out using PBMCs. These receptors were taken from a woman aged 30 to 39 in good health and CMV-seropositive.

The V call is TRBV5-1, the J call TRBJ2-2, with 10 bases lining up with TRBD1. Germline assignment: CDR1 SGHRS and CDR2 YFSETQ. V trimming: 4 bases; J trimming: 5 bases; junction bases outside the gene matches: 5. The CDR3 consists of 15 residues. CDR3 nucleotide sequence: TGCGCCAGCAGCGCCGGGACAGGGGCGACCGGGGAGCTGTTTTTT. This codes for CASSAGTGATGELFF.

The rearrangement joins TRBV15 to TRBJ2-1; D unclear. The CDR3 is made up of 13 amino acids. CDR1 is LNHNV and CDR2 is YYDKDF in the germline V gene (reference sequence). The V end was cut by 1 base, the J end by 3 bases, with 4 bases between. CDR3 sequence reads: CATSRVRYNEQFF. CDR3 sequence (DNA): TGTGCCACCAGCAGAGTCCGCTACAATGAGCAGTTCTTC.

This chain links TRBV9 with TRBJ1-5; D is perhaps TRBD1 (6 bases). Germline CDR1 and CDR2: SGDLS and YYNGEE. The V end lost 6 bases, the J end lost 0 bases, and 16 bases lay between the germline ends. CDR3 length: 16 amino acids. The CDR3 DNA reads TGTGCCAGCAACCGTAGGCAGGGGAATAGCAATCAGCCCCAGCATTTT. This sequence encodes CASNRRQGNSNQPQHF.

This clone has only one observation. This CDR3 reads CASSLVTGFQETQYF. The CDR3 DNA follows: TGTGCCAGCAGCCTCGTAACAGGGTTCCAAGAGACCCAGTACTTC. The V gene is TRBV28, the J gene TRBJ2-5; D is perhaps TRBD1 (6 bases). CDR1 is MDHEN, CDR2 SYDVKM, per germline. V gave up 6 bases and J gave up 1 base, with 15 bases separating them. CDR3 length equals 15 residues.

The chain combines TRBV10-1 with TRBJ1-4, with D possibly matching TRBD1 (5 bases). CDR1 is WNHNN and CDR2 is SYGVQD in the germline V gene (reference sequence). Trimming cost V 2 bases and J 6 bases, with 13 bases left between them. The length of the CDR3 is 15 residues. Here the CDR3 DNA reads TGCGCCAGCAGTGAGCTAGGGAGGGGTGATGAAAAACTGTTTTTT. This codes for CASSELGRGDEKLFF.

V and J are TRBV29-1 and TRBJ2-5; 9 bases line up with TRBD2. The J segment lost 7 bases and the V segment lost 4 bases, leaving 1 base of the junction unmatched. Germline V gene sequence: CDR1 SQVTM, CDR2 ANQGSEA. The CDR3 totals 11 residues. The chain's CDR3 is CSVGAGGTQYF. The DNA for the CDR3 is TGCAGCGTTGGAGCGGGGGGGACCCAGTACTTC.

The chain couples TRBV7-6 to TRBJ2-7; 8 bases match TRBD2. Unmatched junction bases numbered 2, after V lost 5 bases and J lost 5 bases. Germline V gene lookup returns CDR1 SGHVS and CDR2 FNYEAQ. This CDR3 spans 12 amino acids. CDR3 amino acids: CASSSGGHEQYF. The DNA for the CDR3 is TGTGCCAGCAGCAGCGGGGGCCACGAGCAGTACTTC.

The V and J genes are TRBV5-4 and TRBJ2-3, with 12 bases matching TRBD2. Germline V gene sequence: CDR1 SGHNT, CDR2 YYREEE (reference sequence). V was pared by 2 bases and J by 2 bases, with 6 bases of the junction left unmatched. This CDR3 is 17 amino acids long. The CDR3 nucleotides are TGTGCCAGCAGCTTTGGGACTAGCGGGTTTTCCACAGATACGCAGTATTTT. It translates to CASSFGTSGFSTDTQYF.

CDR3 amino acids: CSVVLATDTQYF. The DNA of the CDR3 is TGCAGCGTTGTACTAGCTACAGATACGCAGTATTTT. The rearrangement links TRBV29-1 to TRBJ2-3; tentatively, D is TRBD2 (6 bases). The CDR3 contains 12 residues. V was cut by 4 bases and J by 3 bases, with 8 bases left in between. Germline CDR1 is SQVTM and CDR2 is ANQGSEA.

The CDR3 is CASSRDTPNSPLHF. CDR3 nucleotides: TGTGCCAGCAGCCGGGACACTCCTAATTCACCCCTCCACTTT. The chain joins TRBV9 to TRBJ1-6; a weak D match, TRBD1 (6 bases). Trimming left V 4 bases short and J 6 bases short, with 11 bases between. CDR1 is SGDLS, CDR2 YYNGEE, per germline. The CDR3 covers 14 residues.

As to this clone: Lacking the conserved final phenylalanine or tryptophan, this CDR3 likely reflects a read error. The rearrangement links TRBV30 to TRBJ1-2; D possibly corresponds to TRBD1 (6 bases). Germline-derived CDR1 and CDR2 are GTSNPN and SVGIG (reference sequence). The germline V and J ends were trimmed by 1 base and 7 bases, with 13 bases remaining between them. CDR3 length: 13 amino acids. The CDR3 protein is CAWSAGAPGGYTL. As DNA, the CDR3 is TGTGCCTGGAGTGCAGGGGCCCCTGGTGGCTACACCCTC.

The rearrangement uses TRBV10-1 and TRBJ1-5; TRBD1 aligns across 9 bases. This CDR3 spans 13 amino acids. The V gene end was trimmed by 5 bases and the J gene end by 6 bases; junction bases not matched to a gene: 2. Looked up from germline, CDR1 is WNHNN and CDR2 is SYGVQD (reference sequence). This CDR3 reads CASSPTGGQPQHF. CDR3 nucleotides: TGCGCCAGCAGTCCGACAGGGGGTCAGCCCCAGCATTTT.

There are a few counts of this clone. The rearrangement uses TRBV19 and TRBJ2-5; D is unresolved. Germline V gives CDR1 LNHDA, CDR2 SQIVND (reference sequence). The CDR3 sequence is 12 residues long. Trimming stripped 4 bases from V and 2 bases from J, with 5 bases between. CDR3 nucleotides: TGTGCCAGTAGTACCAATCAAGAGACCCAGTACTTC. This translates into CASSTNQETQYF.

The rearrangement uses TRBV19 and TRBJ1-1, with D maybe TRBD1 (6 bases). The CDR3 runs 14 residues. Looked up from germline, CDR1 is LNHDA and CDR2 is SQIVND (reference sequence). Between the trimmed V and J ends, which lost 7 bases and 2 bases, there was a span of 14 bases. CDR3 DNA: TGTGCCAGTAAGGGGGGGATTAGCAACACTGAAGCTTTCTTT. This sequence encodes CASKGGISNTEAFF.

V gene TRBV7-9 combines with J gene TRBJ1-1, with D unresolved. The CDR3 contains 14 residues. Trimming took 5 bases from V and 0 from J, leaving 10 bases between them. Germline assignment: CDR1 SEHNR and CDR2 FQNEAQ (reference sequence). CDR3 region: CASSPVEMNTEAFF. CDR3 coding DNA: TGTGCCAGCAGCCCAGTGGAGATGAACACTGAAGCTTTCTTT.

V is TRBV11-2 and J is TRBJ2-4; 7 positions agree with TRBD2. Germline V lookup: CDR1 SGHAT, CDR2 FQNNGV. This CDR3 contains 13 residues. With 5 bases clipped from V and 11 bases from J, the junction kept 9 bases outside the gene matches. The CDR3 region has the DNA TGTGCCAGCAGCCCGGGACTAAAATTGGTTCAGTACTTC. Residues: CASSPGLKLVQYF.

V is TRBV19 and J is TRBJ2-5; 8 nucleotides line up with TRBD1. V lost 6 bases to trimming and J lost 1 base; unmatched junction nucleotides: 7. This CDR3 spans 15 amino acids. From germline, CDR1 is LNHDA and CDR2 SQIVND (reference sequence). In DNA, the CDR3 is TGTGCCAGTAGCCTCATGGGGACAGGCCAAGAGACCCAGTACTTC. It is translated as CASSLMGTGQETQYF.

This clone was detected only a few times. V gene TRBV19 combines with J gene TRBJ2-7, with no clear D. Trimming removed 4 bases from V and 8 bases from J, with 12 bases in between. The CDR3 runs to 12 residues. In germline, CDR1 is LNHDA, CDR2 SQIVND (reference sequence). As DNA, the CDR3 is TGTGCCAGTAGTACGGGTGCCAATCAGCAGTACTTC. This translates into CASSTGANQQYF.